This TCR beta chain was profiled in a study of blood T cell repertoires in COVID-19. Per the study methods: For nucleated cells, counts were estimated from reference gene primer amplification. The protocol was immunoSEQ multiplex PCR, while the TCRdb copy is restricted to in-frame clones and leaves out a portion. V and J calls and clone size follow that table, whereas D and trimming were derived from the DNA. The sample comprises 150,000 or so clones, more than 65% of which are singletons, and 15% to 20% rests with the top ten. Trimming shortened V by 5 bases and J by 2 bases, and 19 bases separated the two germline ends. In germline, CDR1 is MNHNY, CDR2 SVGAGI (reference sequence). This CDR3 is 16 amino acids long. Cohort 3 donors counted as recovered after two negative PCRs, clearance, or resolved symptoms.

This clonotype originated in a man aged 55 to 70 who had recovered from COVID-19. The chain has TRBV6-6 and TRBJ2-7; a possible D gene is TRBD2 (6 bases). Sequences were obtained from PBMCs or T cells enriched from blood (not recorded which). CDR3 bases: TGTGCCAGCAGTCGCCACCGGGAGACAGTAGCCTACGAGCAGTACTTC. Translating it yields CASSRHRETVAYEQYF.